The 30 T cell receptor beta chains in this list originate from one sample, sequenced in a study of cytomegalovirus exposure and HLA in healthy donors. The PCR used 60 Vbeta and 13 Jbeta primers. Measured with immunoSEQ multiplex PCR; TCRdb has only the in-frame clones, and not every one. The table records 120,000 to 150,000 clones, roughly 80% of them present only once. What was sequenced was PBMCs. The source of these receptors is a female donor in good health and CMV-seronegative.

The V call is TRBV5-1, the J call TRBJ2-2, with a possible D match to TRBD1 (5 bases). With 8 bases removed from V and 10 bases from J, the gap between germline ends came to 18 bases. Germline V gives CDR1 SGHRS, CDR2 YFSETQ. The CDR3 sequence is 13 residues long. CDR3 protein: CASWARQKTELFF. The CDR3 DNA reads as TGCGCCAGTTGGGCGCGACAGAAAACGGAGCTGTTTTTT.

This chain joins TRBV5-1 and TRBJ1-4; 8 bases line up with TRBD1. This CDR3 is 16 amino acids long. Germline trimming cut 4 bases from V and 4 bases from J; bases unmatched to any gene: 9. Germline V gene lookup returns CDR1 SGHRS and CDR2 YFSETQ. The CDR3 sequence is CASSPRETGGNEKLFF. In DNA form, the CDR3 reads TGCGCCAGCAGCCCCAGGGAAACAGGGGGTAATGAAAAACTGTTTTTT. The full variable domain, its missing parts supplied by reference TRBV5-1 and TRBJ1-4, is KAGVTQTPRYLIKTRGQQVTLSCSPISGHRSVSWYQQTPGQGLQFLFEYFSETQRNKGNFPGRFSGRQFSNSRSEMNVSTLELGDSALYLCASSPRETGGNEKLFFGSGTQLSVL.

V is TRBV13 and J is TRBJ2-4; TRBD2 is a possible D gene (5 bases). Germline-derived CDR1 and CDR2 are PRHDT and FYEKMQ (reference sequence). Trimming took off 5 bases at V and 4 bases at J, with 9 bases between the two ends. CDR3 length: 13 residues. As DNA, the CDR3 is TGTGCCAGCAGCCTCGAGGGAAAAAACATTCAGTACTTC. Protein sequence: CASSLEGKNIQYF.

This clone has a handful of counts. The chain is built from TRBV7-8 and TRBJ2-1, with D perhaps TRBD1 (6 bases). Germline V gene lookup returns CDR1 SGHVS and CDR2 FQNEAQ. V lost 4 bases to trimming and J lost 2 bases, with 9 bases between them. The CDR3 sequence is 14 residues long. Here the CDR3 reads CASSSDSTYNEQFF. CDR3 in DNA: TGTGCCAGCAGCTCGGACAGCACCTACAATGAGCAGTTCTTC.

This rearrangement joins TRBV28 to TRBJ2-5, with TRBD2 matching over 10 bases. Germline values: CDR1 MDHEN, CDR2 SYDVKM. With V trimmed by 5 bases and J by 3 bases, 3 bases remained unmatched. This CDR3 contains 14 residues. DNA for the CDR3: TGTGCCAGCAGTCCTCTAGCGGGAGAAGAGACCCAGTACTTC. Encoded protein: CASSPLAGEETQYF.

This rearrangement joins TRBV15 to TRBJ2-7; 9 nucleotides line up with TRBD1. Germline CDR1 LNHNV, CDR2 YYDKDF (reference sequence). The ends lost 5 bases at V and 3 bases at J; junction bases unmatched: 8. The length of the CDR3 is 15 residues. The CDR3 coding sequence is TGTGCCACCAGCCCTGACAGGGGGGAGTTCTACGAGCAGTACTTC. Its translation: CATSPDRGEFYEQYF.

The V and J genes are TRBV15 and TRBJ1-5; 10 bases match TRBD1. CDR1 is LNHNV, CDR2 YYDKDF, per germline (reference sequence). This CDR3 region has 15 residues. V lost 4 bases, J lost 6 bases, and 6 bases stayed unmatched. CDR3 nucleotides: TGTGCCACCAGCATTGACAGGGGGCTCGGTCAGCCCCAGCATTTT. This codes for CATSIDRGLGQPQHF.

V gene TRBV10-1 combines with J gene TRBJ2-5, with D maybe TRBD2 (5 bases). CDR3 length: 15 residues. Germline CDR1 and CDR2: WNHNN and SYGVQD (reference sequence). V was cut by 0 bases and J by 5 bases, with 13 bases left in between. Here the CDR3 reads CASSESKPGKETQYF. The CDR3 DNA sequence: TGCGCCAGCAGTGAGTCGAAACCCGGGAAGGAGACCCAGTACTTC.

This clone was observed a handful of times. The CDR3 spells CASGLGQVPADTIYF. The CDR3 coding sequence is TGTGCTAGTGGTTTGGGACAGGTCCCGGCAGACACCATATATTTT. The chain links TRBV12-5 to TRBJ1-3; perhaps TRBD1 as D (6 bases). Germline lookup yields CDR1 LGHNT and CDR2 FRNRAP. This CDR3 has 15 residues. Trimming shortened V by 1 base and J by 8 bases, and 15 bases separated the two germline ends.

This chain joins TRBV6-5 and TRBJ1-1; TRBD1 matches at 7 bases. CDR3 length: 15 residues. The trim removed 7 bases at V and 1 base at J, leaving 9 bases unmatched. Germline-derived CDR1 and CDR2 are MNHEY and SVGAGI. The CDR3 coding sequence is TGTGCCAGCACCAGAAATCGGGACAGGAACACTGAAGCTTTCTTT. Its translation is CASTRNRDRNTEAFF.

This rearrangement joins TRBV5-4 to TRBJ2-7, with TRBD2 matching over 8 bases. The CDR3 consists of 17 residues. Germline V gene lookup returns CDR1 SGHNT and CDR2 YYREEE (reference sequence). V shed 4 bases and J 1 base; nucleotides not matched to a gene: 13. Here the CDR3 DNA reads TGTGCCAGCAGCCCCATCATGAGGCGGGAGGATTCCTACGAGCAGTACTTC. It encodes CASSPIMRREDSYEQYF.

The chain uses TRBV19 and TRBJ2-5; 10 positions agree with TRBD2. Germline lookup yields CDR1 LNHDA and CDR2 SQIVND (reference sequence). V was clipped by 3 bases and J by 8 bases; unmatched bases: 12. The CDR3 has 16 amino acids. This chain's CDR3 is CASSINERGGLYTQYF. In nucleotides, the CDR3 is TGTGCCAGTAGTATTAACGAGCGGGGGGGCCTGTATACCCAGTACTTC. The variable domain in full, with the rest retrieved from reference TRBV19 and TRBJ2-5, is DGGITQSPKYLFRKEGQNVTLSCEQNLNHDAMYWYRQDPGQGLRLIYYSQIVNDFQKGDIAEGYSVSREKKESFPLTVTSAQKNPTAFYLCASSINERGGLYTQYFGPGTRLLVL.

V gene TRBV5-7 combines with J gene TRBJ1-1; no clear D. TRBV5-7 is flagged as an ORF with uncertain function. V lost 4 bases, J lost 2 bases, and 3 bases lay in between. The CDR3 sequence is 11 residues long. CDR3: CASSRNTEAFF. The CDR3 DNA reads as TGTGCCAGCAGCCGTAACACTGAAGCTTTCTTT.

This rearrangement joins TRBV7-3 to TRBJ1-1; TRBD1 agrees at 7 bases. The ends lost 0 bases at V and 6 bases at J; junction bases unmatched: 7. CDR3 length equals 15 residues. Germline V lookup: CDR1 SGHTA, CDR2 FQGTGA. The CDR3 spells CASSLTSRGFAEAFF. Written as DNA, the CDR3 is TGTGCCAGCAGCTTAACCTCCAGGGGGTTCGCTGAAGCTTTCTTT.

This rearrangement joins TRBV4-1 to TRBJ1-1; TRBD1 might be the D (6 bases). Germline CDR1 is MGHRA and CDR2 is YSYEKL. This CDR3 is built from 15 residues. V lost 4 bases and J 0 bases, leaving 12 bases between the germline ends. The CDR3, as DNA: TGCGCCAGCAGCCGCTGGGAGGGGGTGAACACTGAAGCTTTCTTT. Translated: CASSRWEGVNTEAFF.

V is TRBV2 and J is TRBJ2-1; perhaps TRBD2 as D (5 bases). Trimming removed 3 bases from V and 12 bases from J, with 12 bases in between. Per the germline V gene, CDR1 is SNHLY and CDR2 is FYNNEI. The CDR3 totals 12 residues. The CDR3 sequence: CASSEAGRRQFF. The CDR3 nucleotides read TGTGCCAGCAGTGAGGCGGGTCGACGGCAGTTCTTC. Full variable domain (rest looked up from reference TRBV2 and TRBJ2-1): EPEVTQTPSHQVTQMGQEVILRCVPISNHLYFYWYRQILGQKVEFLVSFYNNEISEKSEIFDDQFSVERPDGSNFTLKIRSTKLEDSAMYFCASSEAGRRQFFGPGTRLTVL.

The genes are TRBV29-1 and TRBJ2-2; 10 bases align to TRBD1. J lost 3 bases, V lost 7 bases, and 5 bases had no gene match. There are 14 residues in the CDR3. Germline V lookup: CDR1 SQVTM, CDR2 ANQGSEA. The CDR3 nucleotides are TGCAGCGGGTGGACAGGGGGGGACACCGGGGAGCTGTTTTTT. Protein product: CSGWTGGDTGELFF.

The chain is built from TRBV19 and TRBJ1-5; a weak D match, TRBD1 (5 bases). The CDR3 runs to 13 residues. The germline CDR1 and CDR2 sequences are LNHDA and SQIVND (reference sequence). The V end was cut by 4 bases, the J end by 9 bases, with 13 bases between. The CDR3 sequence is CASSRARDGPQHF. As DNA, the CDR3 is TGTGCCAGTAGTAGAGCCAGGGATGGGCCCCAGCATTTT.

In its sample, this clone was seen once. The rearrangement links TRBV6-5 to TRBJ2-3, with 9 bases identical to TRBD2. The CDR3 has 16 residues. The trim removed 0 bases at V and 8 bases at J, leaving 9 bases unmatched. Germline V gives CDR1 MNHEY, CDR2 SVGAGI. CDR3: CASSYSPAGGSGTQYF. The CDR3 DNA follows: TGTGCCAGCAGTTACTCGCCAGCGGGGGGCTCCGGTACGCAGTATTTT.

V usage is TRBV7-2 and J usage is TRBJ1-2; the match to TRBD1 covers 8 bases. The CDR3 loop spans 15 amino acids. CDR1 and CDR2 from the germline V gene are SGHTA and FQGNSA. V lost 1 base to trimming and J lost 8 bases; unmatched junction nucleotides: 9. The CDR3 nucleotides read TGTGCCAGCAGCTTAGAGGGACAGGACCTATACGGCTACACCTTC. Its protein product is CASSLEGQDLYGYTF.

This chain connects TRBV28 to TRBJ2-3, with 7 bases that match TRBD2. Germline V CDR1 and CDR2: MDHEN, SYDVKM. The CDR3 has 16 amino acids. Trimming cost V 2 bases and J 0 bases; bases outside gene matches: 5. This CDR3 is CASSLASGISTDTQYF. CDR3 nucleotide sequence: TGTGCCAGCAGTTTAGCGAGCGGGATTAGCACAGATACGCAGTATTTT.

This clone was observed a few times. CDR3 nucleotides: TGCGCCAGCAGCTTAGGACAGGCATACACTGAAGCTTTCTTT. It is translated as CASSLGQAYTEAFF. The chain has TRBV5-1 and TRBJ1-1, with 7 bases matching TRBD1. The CDR3 contains 14 residues. After removal of 2 bases from V and 3 bases from J, the junction contained 4 bases not matched to a gene. From germline, CDR1 is SGHRS and CDR2 YFSETQ.

In this sample, this clone turned up a few times. This rearrangement joins TRBV7-8 to TRBJ1-1; possible D gene TRBD1, 6 bases. Trimming took 5 bases from V and 5 from J, leaving 18 bases between them. This CDR3 comprises 15 residues. The germline V gene has CDR1 SGHVS and CDR2 FQNEAQ. DNA of the CDR3: TGTGCCAGCAGCCTCAGTCGGGGGGCGAGTACTGAAGCTTTCTTT. It translates to CASSLSRGASTEAFF.

The CDR3 is CASAIMSWANYEQYF. For the CDR3, the DNA is TGTGCTAGTGCCATCATGTCGTGGGCCAACTACGAGCAGTACTTC. V is TRBV12-5 and J is TRBJ2-7, with D unclear. CDR1 is LGHNT, CDR2 FRNRAP, per germline. Trimming pared 7 bases from V and 3 bases from J, leaving 19 bases between. The CDR3 contains 15 residues.

This clone was seen a single time. The V call is TRBV30, the J call TRBJ2-1, with 12 nucleotides matching TRBD2. Germline loops: CDR1 GTSNPN, CDR2 SVGIG (reference sequence). The trim removed 5 bases at V and 3 bases at J, leaving 2 bases unmatched. The CDR3 is 14 residues long. The CDR3 spells CAWGLAGNYNEQFF. The CDR3 DNA is TGTGCCTGGGGACTAGCGGGAAACTACAATGAGCAGTTCTTC. Based on the CDR3 plus reference TRBV30 and TRBJ2-1, the full variable domain is SQTIHQWPATLVQPVGSPLSLECTVEGTSNPNLYWYRQAAGRGLQLLFYSVGIGQISSEVPQNLSASRPQDRQFILSSKKLLLSDSGFYLCAWGLAGNYNEQFFGPGTRLTVL.

The chain has TRBV7-2 and TRBJ2-1; 8 nucleotides match TRBD1. CDR3 length: 14 residues. Germline lookup yields CDR1 SGHTA and CDR2 FQGNSA. After removal of 5 bases from V and 4 bases from J, the junction contained 4 bases not matched to a gene. Here the CDR3 reads CASSRDRSYNEQFF. In DNA, the CDR3 is TGTGCCAGCAGCAGGGACAGGTCGTACAATGAGCAGTTCTTC.

The V and J genes are TRBV5-1 and TRBJ1-2; TRBD1 agrees at 8 bases. The CDR3 has 14 amino acids. The ends lost 4 bases at V and 1 base at J; junction bases unmatched: 3. CDR1 and CDR2 from the germline V gene are SGHRS and YFSETQ. This CDR3 is CASSLGQDNYGYTF. The CDR3 DNA follows: TGCGCCAGCAGCCTGGGACAGGATAACTATGGCTACACCTTC.

The chain uses TRBV28 and TRBJ1-2; D not resolved. CDR3 length: 16 residues. In germline, CDR1 is MDHEN, CDR2 SYDVKM. V shed 7 bases and J shed 3 bases, with 21 bases lying between them. CDR3 protein: CASTRPRIRSDYGYTF. The CDR3 DNA reads TGTGCCAGCACCCGACCAAGGATCAGGTCAGACTATGGCTACACCTTC.

The V and J genes are TRBV5-1 and TRBJ2-5, with D possibly TRBD1 on 6 matching bases. CDR3 length: 14 residues. Germline values: CDR1 SGHRS, CDR2 YFSETQ. V shed 4 bases and J shed 2 bases, with 12 bases lying between them. CDR3 residues: CASSPRQGQETQYF. Written as DNA, the CDR3 is TGCGCCAGCAGCCCACGCCAGGGGCAAGAGACCCAGTACTTC.

This rearrangement joins TRBV28 to TRBJ1-2, with 8 bases aligning to TRBD1. Germline values: CDR1 MDHEN, CDR2 SYDVKM. The CDR3 totals 12 residues. V was pared by 5 bases and J by 8 bases, with 4 bases of the junction left unmatched. The CDR3 reads CASSQGAPGYTF. The CDR3 nucleotides are TGTGCCAGCAGTCAGGGGGCACCCGGCTACACCTTC.